This T cell receptor (beta chain) was sequenced during a study of CD8 T cells in ankylosing spondylitis. Findings and caveats of the study: Matched synovial fluid from ankylosing spondylitis patients was reported to be enriched for disease-linked clones. Apparently characteristic of ankylosing spondylitis blood was a TCR beta motif (under ten highly homologous variants).

Unmatched junction bases numbered 2, after V lost 0 bases and J lost 1 base. The length of the CDR3 is 16 residues. Germline V gene data show CDR1 as KGHSH and CDR2 as LQKENI. This clonotype was recorded a few times. Its antigen is currently unknown. Researchers built TCR beta libraries using quantitative 5'-RACE with molecular barcodes. One entry per CDR3 protein, called by TCRdb with MiXCR from the 5' RACE reads. The profile shows over 700,000 distinct CDR3 sequences, roughly 20% of them singletons. The source material was blood, either unsorted or a sorted T cell fraction (not recorded which). V is TRBV18 and J is TRBJ2-1; 8 bases are a match to TRBD1. The sequence was obtained from a male donor with ankylosing spondylitis. The CDR3 nucleotides read TGTGCCAGCTCACCACCATGGGACAGGTCCTACAATGAGCAGTTCTTC. The encoded protein is CASSPPWDRSYNEQFF.